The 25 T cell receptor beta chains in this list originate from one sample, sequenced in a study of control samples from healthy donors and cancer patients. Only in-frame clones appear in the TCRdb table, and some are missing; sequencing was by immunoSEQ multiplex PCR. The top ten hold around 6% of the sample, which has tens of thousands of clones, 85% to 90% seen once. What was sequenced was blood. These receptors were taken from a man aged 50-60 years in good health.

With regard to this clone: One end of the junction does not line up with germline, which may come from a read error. CDR3 protein: CASSEAGLAQDF. The DNA of the CDR3 is TGTGCCAGCAGTGAAGCAGGACTGGCCCAGGACTTC. The rearrangement links TRBV6-1 to TRBJ2-5; perhaps TRBD2 as D (5 bases). CDR1 and CDR2 (germline): MNHNS, SASEGT. This CDR3 is built from 12 residues.

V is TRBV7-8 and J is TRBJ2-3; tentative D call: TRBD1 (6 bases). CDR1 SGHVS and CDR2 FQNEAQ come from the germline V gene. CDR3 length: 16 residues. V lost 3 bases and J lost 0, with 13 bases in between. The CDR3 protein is CASSFVRGSSTDTQYF. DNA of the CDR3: TGTGCCAGCAGCTTCGTAAGGGGGTCCAGCACAGATACGCAGTATTTT. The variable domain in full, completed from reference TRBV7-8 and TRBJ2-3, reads GAGVSQSPRYKVAKRGQDVALRCDPISGHVSLFWYQQALGQGPEFLTYFQNEAQLDKSGLPSDRFFAERPEGSVSTLKIQRTQQEDSAVYLCASSFVRGSSTDTQYFGPGTRLTVL.

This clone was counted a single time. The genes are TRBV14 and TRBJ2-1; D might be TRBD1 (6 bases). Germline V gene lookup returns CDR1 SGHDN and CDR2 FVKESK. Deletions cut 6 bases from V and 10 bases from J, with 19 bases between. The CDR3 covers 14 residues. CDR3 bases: TGTGCCAGCAGTTTCCGGGACATAATATACGAGCAGTTCTTC. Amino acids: CASSFRDIIYEQFF.

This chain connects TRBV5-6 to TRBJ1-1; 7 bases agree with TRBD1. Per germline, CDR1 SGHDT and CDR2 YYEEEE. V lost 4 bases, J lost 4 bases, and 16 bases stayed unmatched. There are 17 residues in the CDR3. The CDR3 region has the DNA TGTGCCAGCAGCCCAACTATAGCCGACAGGGTGCGCACTGAAGCTTTCTTT. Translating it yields CASSPTIADRVRTEAFF. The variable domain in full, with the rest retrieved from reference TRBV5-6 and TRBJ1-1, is DAGVTQSPTHLIKTRGQQVTLRCSPKSGHDTVSWYQQALGQGPQFIFQYYEEEERQRGNFPDRFSGHQFPNYSSELNVNALLLGDSALYLCASSPTIADRVRTEAFFGQGTRLTVV.

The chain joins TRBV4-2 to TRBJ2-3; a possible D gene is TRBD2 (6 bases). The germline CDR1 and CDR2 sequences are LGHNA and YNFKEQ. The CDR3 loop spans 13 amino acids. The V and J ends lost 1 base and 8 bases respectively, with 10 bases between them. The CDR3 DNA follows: TGTGCCAGCAGCCAAGTTCAGGAGGGTACGCAGTATTTT. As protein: CASSQVQEGTQYF.

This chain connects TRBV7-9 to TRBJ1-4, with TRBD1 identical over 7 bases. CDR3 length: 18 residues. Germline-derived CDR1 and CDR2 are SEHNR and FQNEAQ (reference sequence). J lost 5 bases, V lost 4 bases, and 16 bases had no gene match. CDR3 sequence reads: CASSSTPKGVRGNEKLFF. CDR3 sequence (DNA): TGTGCCAGCAGCTCAACTCCTAAGGGGGTCAGGGGGAATGAAAAACTGTTTTTT.

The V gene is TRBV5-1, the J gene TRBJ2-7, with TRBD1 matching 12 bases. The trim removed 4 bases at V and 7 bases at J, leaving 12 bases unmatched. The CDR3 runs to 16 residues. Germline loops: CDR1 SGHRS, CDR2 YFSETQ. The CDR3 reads CASSVMGTGGFDEQYF. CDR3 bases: TGCGCCAGCAGCGTGATGGGGACAGGGGGCTTTGATGAGCAGTACTTC.

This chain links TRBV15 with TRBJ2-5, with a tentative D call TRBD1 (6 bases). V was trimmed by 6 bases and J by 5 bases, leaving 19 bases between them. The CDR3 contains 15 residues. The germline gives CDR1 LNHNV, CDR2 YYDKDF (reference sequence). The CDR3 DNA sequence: TGTGCCACCAGAGGAGGCCTGGGGGCGTTGGAGACCCAGTACTTC. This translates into CATRGGLGALETQYF.

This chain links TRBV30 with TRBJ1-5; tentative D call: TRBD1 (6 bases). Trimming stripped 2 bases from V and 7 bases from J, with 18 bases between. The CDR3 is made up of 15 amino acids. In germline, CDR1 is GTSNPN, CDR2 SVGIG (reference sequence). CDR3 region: CAWSLITGNGQPQHF. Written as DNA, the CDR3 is TGTGCCTGGAGTTTAATAACAGGGAATGGCCAGCCCCAGCATTTT.

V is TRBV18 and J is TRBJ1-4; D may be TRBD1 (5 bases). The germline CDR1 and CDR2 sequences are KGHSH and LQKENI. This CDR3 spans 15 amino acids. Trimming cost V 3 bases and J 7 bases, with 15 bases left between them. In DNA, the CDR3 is TGTGCCAGCTCACCCAGTCAGGGAGGAGTTGAAAAACTGTTTTTT. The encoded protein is CASSPSQGGVEKLFF.

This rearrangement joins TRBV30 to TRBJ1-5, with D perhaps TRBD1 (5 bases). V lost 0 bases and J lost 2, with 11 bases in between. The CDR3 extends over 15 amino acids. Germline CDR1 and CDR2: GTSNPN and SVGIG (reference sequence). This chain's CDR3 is CAWSVSGGGNQPQHF. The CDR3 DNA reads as TGTGCCTGGAGTGTATCGGGGGGAGGCAATCAGCCCCAGCATTTT.

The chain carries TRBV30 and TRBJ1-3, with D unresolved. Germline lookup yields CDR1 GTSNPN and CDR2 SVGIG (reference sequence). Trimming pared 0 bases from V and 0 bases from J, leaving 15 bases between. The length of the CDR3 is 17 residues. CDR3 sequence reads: CAWSVRSRGLSGNTIYF. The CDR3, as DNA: TGTGCCTGGAGTGTACGCTCGCGGGGTCTCTCTGGAAACACCATATATTTT.

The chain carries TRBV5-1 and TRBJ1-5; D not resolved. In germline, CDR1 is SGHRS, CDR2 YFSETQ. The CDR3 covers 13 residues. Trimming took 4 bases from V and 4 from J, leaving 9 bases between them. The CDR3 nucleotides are TGCGCCAGCAGCGTGGACGGTAATCAGCCCCAGCATTTT. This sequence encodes CASSVDGNQPQHF.

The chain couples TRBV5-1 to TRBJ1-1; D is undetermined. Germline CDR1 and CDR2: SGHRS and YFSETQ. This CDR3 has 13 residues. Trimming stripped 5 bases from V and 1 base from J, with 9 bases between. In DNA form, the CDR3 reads TGCGCCAGCAGTCTAGCCTGGAACACTGAAGCTTTCTTT. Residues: CASSLAWNTEAFF.

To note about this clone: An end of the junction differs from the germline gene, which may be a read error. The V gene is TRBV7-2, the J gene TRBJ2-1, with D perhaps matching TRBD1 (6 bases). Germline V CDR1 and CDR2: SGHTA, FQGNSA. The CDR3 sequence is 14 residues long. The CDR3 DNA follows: TGTGCCAGCAGTTTTACGTATCGGGCAGGGGTTCAGCTCTTC. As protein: CASSFTYRAGVQLF.

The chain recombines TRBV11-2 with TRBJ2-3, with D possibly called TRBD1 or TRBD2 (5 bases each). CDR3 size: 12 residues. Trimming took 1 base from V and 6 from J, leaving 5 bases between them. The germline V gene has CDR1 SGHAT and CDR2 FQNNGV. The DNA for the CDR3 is TGTGCCAGCAGCTTAGGGGGGGATACGCAGTATTTT. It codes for CASSLGGDTQYF.

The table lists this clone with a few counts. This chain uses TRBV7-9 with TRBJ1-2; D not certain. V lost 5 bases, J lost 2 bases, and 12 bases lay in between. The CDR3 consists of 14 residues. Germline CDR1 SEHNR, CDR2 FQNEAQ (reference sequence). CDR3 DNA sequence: TGTGCCAGCAGCACTGGGTATTCCAACTATGGCTACACCTTC. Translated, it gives CASSTGYSNYGYTF.

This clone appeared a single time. In DNA, the CDR3 is TGTGCCAGCAGGCTGACAGGGGTGGGTGAAAAACTGTTTTTT. Its translation: CASRLTGVGEKLFF. The V gene is TRBV27, the J gene TRBJ1-4; 8 bases are a match to TRBD1. V gave up 6 bases and J gave up 7 bases; unmatched junction bases: 7. From germline, CDR1 is MNHEY and CDR2 SMNVEV (reference sequence). The CDR3 consists of 14 residues.

The DNA for the CDR3 is TGTGCCAGCAGTCCCGACAGTAGCAATCAGCCCCAGCATTTT. It translates to CASSPDSSNQPQHF. The V call is TRBV27, the J call TRBJ1-5; possible D gene TRBD1, 5 bases. The germline V and J ends were trimmed by 5 bases and 0 bases, with 8 bases remaining between them. CDR3 size: 14 residues. Germline loops: CDR1 MNHEY, CDR2 SMNVEV (reference sequence).

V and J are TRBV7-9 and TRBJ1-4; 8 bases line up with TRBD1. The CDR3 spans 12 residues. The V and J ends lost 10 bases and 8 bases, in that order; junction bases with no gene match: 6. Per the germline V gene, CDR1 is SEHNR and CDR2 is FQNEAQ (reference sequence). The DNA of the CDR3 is TGTGCCACCACGGGACAGGAGGAAAAACTGTTTTTT. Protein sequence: CATTGQEEKLFF.

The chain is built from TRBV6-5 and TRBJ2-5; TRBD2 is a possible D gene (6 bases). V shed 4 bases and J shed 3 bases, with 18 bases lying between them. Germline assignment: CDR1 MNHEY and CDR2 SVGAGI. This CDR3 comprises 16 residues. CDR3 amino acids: CASSLGRGTPKETQYF. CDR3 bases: TGTGCCAGCAGTTTAGGCCGAGGGACTCCCAAAGAGACCCAGTACTTC.

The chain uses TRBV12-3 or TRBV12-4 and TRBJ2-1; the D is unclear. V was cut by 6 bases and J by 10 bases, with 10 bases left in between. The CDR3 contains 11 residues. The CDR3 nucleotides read TGTGCCAGCAGGGGTTTCGGCGAGCAGTTCTTC. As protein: CASRGFGEQFF.

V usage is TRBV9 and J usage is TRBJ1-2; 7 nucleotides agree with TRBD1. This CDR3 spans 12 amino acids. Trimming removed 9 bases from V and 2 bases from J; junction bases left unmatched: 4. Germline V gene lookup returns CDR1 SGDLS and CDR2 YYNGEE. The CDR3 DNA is TGTGCCACCTCGACAGGGAACTATGGCTACACCTTC. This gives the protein CATSTGNYGYTF.

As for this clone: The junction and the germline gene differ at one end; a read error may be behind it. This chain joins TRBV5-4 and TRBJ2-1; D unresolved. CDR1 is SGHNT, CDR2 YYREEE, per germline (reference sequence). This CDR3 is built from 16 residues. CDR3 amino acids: CAGSPQNQGFSNEQFF. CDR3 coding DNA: TGTGCCGGCAGCCCACAAAACCAAGGGTTCAGCAATGAGCAGTTCTTC.

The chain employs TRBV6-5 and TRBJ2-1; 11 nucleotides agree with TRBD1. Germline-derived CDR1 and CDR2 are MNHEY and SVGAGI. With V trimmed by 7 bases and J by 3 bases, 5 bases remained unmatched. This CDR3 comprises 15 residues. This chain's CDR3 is CASKGQGGNYNEQFF. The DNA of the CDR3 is TGTGCCAGCAAGGGACAGGGGGGGAACTACAATGAGCAGTTCTTC.